Many counts were recorded for the clone carrying this T cell receptor (beta chain). RNA transcripts served as the template for amplifying TCR beta CDR3 regions. When the TCR CDR3 underwent first-round RT-PCR, the HTBI primer set was used. TCRdb reprocessed the multiplex PCR reads with MiXCR, giving one entry per CDR3 protein. Counted here are some 370,000 distinct CDR3 sequences, roughly 15% occurring once; the ten biggest clones make up almost 35%. The CDR3 is 17 amino acids. The ends lost 0 bases at V and 5 bases at J; junction bases unmatched: 6. Germline V lookup: CDR1 LNHNV, CDR2 YYDKDF (reference sequence). This entry is derived from a study of T cells in Graves' hyperthyroidism and ophthalmopathy.

Material for sequencing was blood. The chain has TRBV15 and TRBJ1-6; 8 bases agree with TRBD1. The sequence derives from a woman in her thirties with Graves' hyperthyroidism that later progressed to Graves' ophthalmopathy. The CDR3 bases are TGTGCCACCAGCAGAGATTCCGGCAGGGGGCATAATTCACCCCTCCACTTT. It specifies CATSRDSGRGHNSPLHF.